This T cell receptor beta chain was retrieved from a study of T cell changes during pregnancy in multiple sclerosis. The table came from immunoSEQ multiplex PCR; TCRdb's copy has only in-frame clones and leaves some out. The sample has 55,000 to 85,000 clones; 90% are singletons. The table lists this clone with a count of one. Material: peripheral blood, obtained in the third trimester of pregnancy. The clonotype was recovered from a female donor with multiple sclerosis, enrolled in a pregnancy study.

The CDR3 reads CASSWRQGVGEQYF. Here the CDR3 DNA reads TGTGCCAGCAGCTGGAGACAGGGAGTGGGCGAGCAGTACTTC. J is TRBJ2-7 and V is TRBV11-2; TRBD1 aligns across 7 bases. J lost 6 bases, V lost 4 bases, and 9 bases had no gene match. Germline lookup yields CDR1 SGHAT and CDR2 FQNNGV. The CDR3 spans 14 residues.